These 8 T cell receptor beta chains originate from one sample sequenced in a study of blood T cell repertoires in COVID-19. The assay was immunoSEQ multiplex PCR, and TCRdb's table has in-frame clones only and misses some. The repertoire holds about 97,000 clones, with about 84% as singletons. Sequencing was done on a sample of peripheral blood. These receptors all come from a man aged 55 to 70 with acute or convalescent COVID-19.

The chain links TRBV5-4 to TRBJ2-5, with 8 bases fitting TRBD1. The CDR3 totals 14 residues. Germline CDR1 and CDR2: SGHNT and YYREEE (reference sequence). Unmatched junction bases numbered 4, after V lost 3 bases and J lost 3 bases. This CDR3 reads CASSYGQGEETQYF. CDR3 sequence (DNA): TGTGCCAGCAGCTATGGACAGGGCGAAGAGACCCAGTACTTC.

This clone has only a few counts. This chain links TRBV19 with TRBJ1-5, with 9 nucleotides matching TRBD1. Unmatched junction bases numbered 17, after V lost 5 bases and J lost 6 bases. This CDR3 contains 18 residues. Germline V gene lookup returns CDR1 LNHDA and CDR2 SQIVND (reference sequence). The CDR3 region is CASSFLPSGDRVGQPQHF. In DNA form, the CDR3 reads TGTGCCAGTAGTTTCCTACCTTCCGGGGACAGGGTAGGTCAGCCCCAGCATTTT.

The chain recombines TRBV10-2 with TRBJ2-6; 9 bases align to TRBD2. V was pared by 3 bases and J by 0 bases, with 9 bases of the junction left unmatched. Germline V gene lookup returns CDR1 WSHSY and CDR2 SAAADI. This CDR3 contains 19 residues. CDR3 loop: CASSDDSSGVSSGANVLTF. The CDR3 DNA sequence: TGCGCCAGCAGTGATGATTCTAGCGGGGTGAGCTCTGGGGCCAACGTCCTGACTTTC.

The chain recombines TRBV11-2 with TRBJ2-7; 9 positions agree with TRBD1. CDR1 and CDR2 (germline): SGHAT, FQNNGV. The CDR3 loop spans 14 amino acids. V lost 6 bases, J lost 3 bases, and 6 bases stayed unmatched. CDR3 sequence: CASSFGTGIYEQYF. The CDR3 DNA reads TGTGCCAGCAGTTTCGGGACAGGGATCTACGAGCAGTACTTC.

The chain joins TRBV5-1 to TRBJ2-1; TRBD2 might be the D (7 bases). Trimming pared 3 bases from V and 3 bases from J, leaving 13 bases between. The V gene's germline CDR1 is SGHRS and CDR2 YFSETQ. The CDR3 contains 15 residues. The CDR3 DNA sequence: TGCGCCAGCAGCTCTGCGGGGGCCGGCTACAATGAGCAGTTCTTC. Its protein is CASSSAGAGYNEQFF.

This sequence joins TRBV11-3 and TRBJ1-6; tentative D call: TRBD1 (6 bases). CDR3 length: 14 residues. Per the germline V gene, CDR1 is SGHNT and CDR2 is YENEEA. Trimming stripped 2 bases from V and 7 bases from J, with 9 bases between. CDR3: CASSLIQGNSPLHF. CDR3 bases: TGTGCCAGCAGCTTAATACAGGGAAATTCACCCCTCCACTTT.

The rearrangement uses TRBV5-1 and TRBJ1-3; 7 bases line up with TRBD1. The ends lost 5 bases at V and 6 bases at J; junction bases unmatched: 11. The germline CDR1 and CDR2 sequences are SGHRS and YFSETQ. The CDR3 runs to 15 residues. CDR3 DNA sequence: TGCGCCAGCAGGGTGAATACAGGGGCGGTAAACACCATATATTTT. This codes for CASRVNTGAVNTIYF.

This clone was counted a few times. The V gene is TRBV18, the J gene TRBJ1-2; the D is unclear. Germline V CDR1 and CDR2: KGHSH, LQKENI. The V end was cut by 2 bases, the J end by 8 bases, with 18 bases between. There are 15 residues in the CDR3. CDR3 bases: TGTGCCAGCTCACCAGGCAACACGAGGGTAGGGGGCTACACCTTC. It encodes CASSPGNTRVGGYTF.